The source of this T cell receptor (beta chain) is a study of T cells in Graves' hyperthyroidism and ophthalmopathy. The study's findings and limits: Ophthalmopathy was separated from stable hyperthyroidism by a 13 V-J model.

This clonotype has only a few counts. Its antigen is unknown. The PBMCs were sourced from fresh peripheral blood (around 9.3 ml). The CDR3 runs 14 residues. V gave up 10 bases and J gave up 0 bases, with 13 bases separating them. CDR1 ENHRY and CDR2 SYGVKD come from the germline V gene. There were TCR beta CDR3 regions amplified from RNA transcripts. Initially, a first-round RT-PCR of the TCR CDR3 employed the HTBI primer set. MiXCR, applied by TCRdb to the multiplex PCR reads, yields one record per CDR3 protein. This sample has more than 650,000 distinct CDR3 sequences, with 11% to 15% found just once.

The sample taken for sequencing was blood. The V call is TRBV10-3, the J call TRBJ1-3; no clear D gene. The sequence was obtained from a woman younger than 35 with Graves' hyperthyroidism. Here the CDR3 reads CAKPWAFSGNTIYF. CDR3 nucleotide sequence: TGTGCCAAACCCTGGGCCTTCTCTGGAAACACCATATATTTT.